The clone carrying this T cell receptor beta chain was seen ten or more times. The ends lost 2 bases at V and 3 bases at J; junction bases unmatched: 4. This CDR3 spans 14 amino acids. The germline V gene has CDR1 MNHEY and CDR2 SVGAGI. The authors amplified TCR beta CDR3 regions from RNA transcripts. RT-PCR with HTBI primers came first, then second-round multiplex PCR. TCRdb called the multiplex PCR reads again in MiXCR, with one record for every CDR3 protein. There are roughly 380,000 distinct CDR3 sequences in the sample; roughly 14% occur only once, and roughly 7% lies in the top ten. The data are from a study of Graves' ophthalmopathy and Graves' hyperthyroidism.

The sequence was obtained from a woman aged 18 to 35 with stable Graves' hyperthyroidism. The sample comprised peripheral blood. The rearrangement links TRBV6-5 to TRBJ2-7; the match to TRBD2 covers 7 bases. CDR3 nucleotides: TGTGCCAGCAGTTACGAGGGGAGGGTCTACGAGCAGTACTTC. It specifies CASSYEGRVYEQYF.